This T cell receptor beta chain was captured by sequencing in a study of blood T cell repertoires in COVID-19. Produced via immunoSEQ multiplex PCR; TCRdb's table is partial and in-frame only. This table holds 210,000 or so clones, about nine tenths found once. With 4 bases clipped from V and 7 bases from J, the junction kept 15 bases outside the gene matches. There are 18 residues in the CDR3. Germline CDR1 is SGHAT and CDR2 is FQNNGV. The clonotype comes from an older woman with acute or convalescent COVID-19. The chain has TRBV11-2 and TRBJ1-4; 10 bases match TRBD1. Source material: peripheral blood. The CDR3 nucleotides read TGTGCCAGCAGCTCGGGCTGGGACAGGGGTGGCTTCCGTGAAAAACTGTTTTTT. This codes for CASSSGWDRGGFREKLFF.